The sequence of this T cell receptor beta chain was determined in a study of T cell repertoires in cytomegalovirus infection. Across the whole study: Matching HLA type, along with CMV infection, was indicated by public TCR beta signatures.

TCRdb re-analysed the reads in MiXCR, keeping a single row per CDR3 protein. This table holds approximately 130,000 distinct CDR3 sequences, roughly a quarter found once. Note on this clonotype: Its specificity is not known.

The specimen sequenced was PBMCs, sequenced either directly or after in vitro stimulation (not recorded which). The clonotype comes from a human donor in good health (CMV status not recorded). Some clones in this sample may be carry-over from other donors' samples.

Here the CDR3 DNA reads TGTGCCAGCAGCCAAGATCTAGGGTTTGACCAAGAGACCCAGTACTTC. It encodes CASSQDLGFDQETQYF. The chain couples TRBV3-1 to TRBJ2-5; no firm D call. In germline, CDR1 is LGHDT, CDR2 YNNKEL (reference sequence). Trimming cost V 0 bases and J 0 bases, with 11 bases left between them. The CDR3 covers 16 residues.